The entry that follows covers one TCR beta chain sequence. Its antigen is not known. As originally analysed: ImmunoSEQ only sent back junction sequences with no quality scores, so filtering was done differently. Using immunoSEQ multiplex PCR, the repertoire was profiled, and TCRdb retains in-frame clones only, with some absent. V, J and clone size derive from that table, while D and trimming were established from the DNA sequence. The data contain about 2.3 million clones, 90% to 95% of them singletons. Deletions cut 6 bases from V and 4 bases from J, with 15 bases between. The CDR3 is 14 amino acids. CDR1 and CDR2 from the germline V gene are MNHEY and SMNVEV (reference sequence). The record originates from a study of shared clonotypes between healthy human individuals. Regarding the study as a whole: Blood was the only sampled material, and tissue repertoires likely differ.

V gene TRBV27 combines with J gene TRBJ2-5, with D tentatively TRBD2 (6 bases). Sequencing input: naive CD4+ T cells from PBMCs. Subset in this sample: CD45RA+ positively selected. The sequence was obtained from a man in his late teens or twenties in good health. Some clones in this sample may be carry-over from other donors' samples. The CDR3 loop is CASRGLGGRETQYF. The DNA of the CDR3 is TGTGCCAGCAGGGGATTGGGGGGAAGAGAGACCCAGTACTTC.